A single sample gave rise to the 16 T cell receptor delta chains below, sequenced in a study of γδ T cells in repeated Plasmodium falciparum infection. Bulk repertoires came from Vgamma9/Vdelta2+ or Vdelta2-negative gammadelta T cells flow-sorted from PBMC. TCRdb used CATT to re-call clones from the multiplex PCR reads. The data contain about 48,000 delta-chain clones, roughly 1.5% of them seen just once; the ten biggest clones take up over 6.5%. Sequenced sample: gamma-delta T cells from blood. All receptors come from a pool of human donors (malaria-infected and uninfected, not separated).

This clone was counted many times. A much larger clone is a single base away; this may be a read error. Within the sample, other DNA sequences also encode this same CDR3. The rearrangement uses TRDV1 and TRDJ1, with TRDD3 matching over 10 bases. CDR3 size: 17 residues. CDR1 is TSWWSYY and CDR2 is QGS in the germline V gene. Losses at the gene ends were 7 bases for V and 6 bases for J; bases not matched to a gene: 17. CDR3 nucleotides: TGTGCTCTTGCGACTCTCCTACGGGGGATACGATCCAATAAACTCATCTTT. It is translated as CALATLLRGIRSNKLIF.

This clone was found a few times. It is likely a read error: a sequence one base away is far more abundant. The chain links TRDV1 to TRDJ1; D is possibly TRDD3 (5 bases). TCRdb carries no J gene annotation; the J gene was assigned here by matching the DNA with germline. This CDR3 is 14 amino acids long. CDR1 and CDR2 (germline): TSWWSYY, QGS. This chain's CDR3 is CALEELMGFDKLIF. The CDR3 bases are TGTGCTCTTGAGGAACTAATGGGATTCGACAAACTCATCTTT.

This clone was picked up many times. A junction boundary mismatches the germline segment, possibly from a read error. The J gene is TRDJ1, the V gene TRAV29/DV5; 8 nucleotides match TRDD3. The germline CDR1 and CDR2 sequences are NSMFDY and ISSIKDK. This CDR3 has 18 amino acids. In DNA, the CDR3 is TGTGCACCCGTCTCCCTACGTCTAGGGGATACATACACCAATAAACTCATCTTT. This encodes CAPVSLRLGDTYTNKLIF.

Comments on this clone: TCRdb's entry gives the protein of a much larger clone, which mismatches this DNA's translation at residue 7, likely from a read error; the protein reported here is translated from the DNA. The chain is built from TRDV1 and TRDJ1; TRDD3 agrees at 13 bases. Here the J gene came from matching the DNA to germline, since TCRdb omits it. The CDR3 runs to 23 residues. Trimming took 0 bases from V and 3 from J; bases not matched to a gene: 22. CDR1 TSWWSYY and CDR2 QGS come from the germline V gene. The CDR3 nucleotides are TGTGCTCTTGGGGAACTCAGACCTACCCGCTACTGGGGGATACGTTCGGCCGCCGATAAACTCATCTTT. It codes for CALGELRPTRYWGIRSAADKLIF.

This clone was counted between two and nine times. This likely traces to a read error, being one base from a far larger clone. Within the sample, other DNA sequences also encode this same CDR3. This chain connects TRDV1 to TRDJ1; 10 bases align to TRDD3. The J gene, absent from TCRdb, was called here by matching the DNA to germline. Per germline, CDR1 TSWWSYY and CDR2 QGS. This CDR3 has 20 amino acids. Written as DNA, the CDR3 is TGTGCCCTTGGGTGTCCTTCCCTCGGACTTACTGGGGGATGCACCGATAAACTCATCTTT. This translates into CALGCPSLGLTGGCTDKLIF.

As concerns this clone: A far larger clone is off by one base, so a read error is likely. This sample also contains other DNA sequences that code for the same CDR3. The rearrangement links TRDV2 to TRDJ1, with 8 bases fitting TRDD3. TCRdb records no J gene; here it was assigned by comparing the DNA to germline. The CDR3 runs to 18 residues. CDR1 is GEAIGNYY, CDR2 EKD, per germline. The CDR3 sequence: CACDTVGGTWGKTDKLIF. CDR3 in DNA: TGTGCCTGCGACACGGTAGGAGGTACCTGGGGGAAAACCGATAAACTCATCTTT.

This clone has only a few counts. With only one base between it and a far larger clone, this is likely a read error. This sample includes further DNA sequences coding for the same CDR3. The gene calls are TRDV1 and TRDJ1; D tentatively fits TRDD1 or TRDD3 (6 bases each). TCRdb offers no J gene call, so here the DNA was matched to germline to obtain one. The CDR3 has 21 residues. CDR1 and CDR2 (germline): TSWWSYY, QGS. The CDR3 nucleotides are TGTGCCCTTGGGTCCCCTCCAGGGAAATACGGTTCTGGGGCCGACACCGATAAACTCATCTTT. Translated, it gives CALGSPPGKYGSGADTDKLIF.

This clone appeared many times. The chain couples TRDV2 to TRDJ1; TRDD3 aligns across 7 bases. TCRdb does not report a J gene; here it was assigned by matching the DNA to germline references. V dropped 3 bases and J dropped 3; count of bases not matched to a gene: 12. Germline CDR1 is GEAIGNYY and CDR2 is EKD. CDR3 length equals 16 residues. CDR3 bases: TGTGCCTGTGACCTACTGGGGTCTCGGGCCCCCGATAAACTCATCTTT. This sequence encodes CACDLLGSRAPDKLIF.

The V call is TRDV1, the J call TRDJ1, with a possible D match to TRDD3 (5 bases). In germline, CDR1 is TSWWSYY, CDR2 QGS. Trimming cost V 2 bases and J 4 bases, with 17 bases left between them. The CDR3 runs to 16 residues. The CDR3: CALGEEWGLMGDKLIF. Here the CDR3 DNA reads TGTGCTCTTGGGGAAGAATGGGGACTCATGGGCGATAAACTCATCTTT.

A remark on this clone: TCRdb lists the protein of a much larger clone for this DNA, which differs at residue 16, so this is likely a read error; the protein given here is translated from the DNA itself. The V call is TRDV1, the J call TRDJ1; 12 bases line up with TRDD3. In the absence of a J gene in TCRdb, the DNA was matched to germline to assign it here. The length of the CDR3 is 21 residues. Germline CDR1 and CDR2: TSWWSYY and QGS. V shed 0 bases, J shed 4 bases, and the junction held 18 bases outside the gene matches. DNA of the CDR3: TGTGCTCTTGGGGAACTAGGTAGCCTGTCTACTGGGGGATACATCCTCGATAAACTCATCTTT. Protein product: CALGELGSLSTGGYILDKLIF.

Ten or more counts support this clone. The protein TCRdb gives is from a much larger clone and does not agree with this DNA's translation at residue 16, likely a read error; the protein shown here comes from the DNA. CDR3 residues: CALGEPLRWYWGMRNNKLIF. CDR3 bases: TGTGCTCTTGGGGAACCACTTCGATGGTACTGGGGGATGCGGAACAATAAACTCATCTTT. The V gene is TRDV1, the J gene TRDJ1; 10 positions agree with TRDD3. TCRdb supplies no J gene; here it was assigned by aligning the nucleotide sequence to germline. In germline, CDR1 is TSWWSYY, CDR2 QGS. V shed 1 base and J 6 bases; nucleotides not matched to a gene: 20. The CDR3 length is 20 residues.

This clone occurred a few times. The protein that TCRdb holds for this DNA derives from a much larger clone and differs from the translated DNA at residue 20, which likely indicates a read error; the protein shown here is translated from the DNA. This chain connects TRDV1 to TRDJ2; 13 positions agree with TRDD3. The J gene was missing in TCRdb and was found by matching the end of the DNA to germline. Per germline, CDR1 TSWWSYY and CDR2 QGS. The CDR3 contains 23 residues. CDR3 coding DNA: TGTGCTCTTGGGGGATTCCTACATTACTTTGAGTACTGGGGGATACGAGGGACAGCAAAACTCTTCTTT. Encoded protein: CALGGFLHYFEYWGIRGTAKLFF.

This clone was seen many times. The same CDR3 also results from other DNA sequences found in this sample. V gene TRDV2 combines with J gene TRDJ3; TRDD3 matches 8 bases. The J gene was not available in TCRdb and was assigned here by matching the DNA to germline segments. V shed 0 bases, J shed 0 bases, and the junction held 18 bases outside the gene matches. The CDR3 is 23 amino acids. Germline V gene data show CDR1 as GEAIGNYY and CDR2 as EKD. Here the CDR3 reads CACDTAGGGGSTFGSWDTRQMFF. The CDR3 DNA reads TGTGCCTGTGACACCGCGGGTGGTGGGGGATCTACTTTCGGCTCCTGGGACACCCGACAGATGTTTTTC.

As concerns this clone: TCRdb's entry gives the protein of a much larger clone, which mismatches this DNA's translation at residue 11, likely from a read error; the protein reported here is translated from the DNA. The chain has TRDV1 and TRDJ1; D remains unclear. The J gene, absent from TCRdb, was called here by matching the DNA to germline. The ends were cut back, 0 bases at V and 0 bases at J, with 20 bases in the middle. From germline, CDR1 is TSWWSYY and CDR2 QGS. The CDR3 is 19 amino acids. CDR3 sequence reads: CALGELSTPLRDYTDKLIF. Here the CDR3 DNA reads TGTGCTCTTGGGGAACTAAGTACCCCACTGAGGGACTACACCGATAAACTCATCTTT.

This clone has only a few counts. This DNA's translation differs at residue 6 from TCRdb's protein, which comes from a much larger clone; a read error is likely, and the protein shown is translated from the DNA. The rearrangement links TRDV1 to TRDJ1; TRDD3 agrees at 12 bases. J gave up 0 bases and V 4 bases, and 18 bases lay outside the gene matches. Germline V gene sequence: CDR1 TSWWSYY, CDR2 QGS. CDR3 size: 21 residues. Here the CDR3 DNA reads TGTGCTCTTGGGGTCACTAACTGGGGGATACCCTCCGTCGGGTACACCGATAAACTCATCTTT. Translation gives CALGVTNWGIPSVGYTDKLIF.

V gene TRDV1 combines with J gene TRDJ1; perhaps TRDD3 as D (6 bases). TCRdb supplies no J gene; here it was assigned by aligning the nucleotide sequence to germline. The CDR3 is made up of 19 amino acids. The germline CDR1 and CDR2 sequences are TSWWSYY and QGS. V was trimmed by 5 bases and J by 0 bases, leaving 25 bases between them. CDR3 region: CALGLGGWPGDPHTDKLIF. CDR3 DNA: TGTGCTCTTGGGCTAGGCGGGTGGCCGGGGGACCCGCACACCGATAAACTCATCTTT.